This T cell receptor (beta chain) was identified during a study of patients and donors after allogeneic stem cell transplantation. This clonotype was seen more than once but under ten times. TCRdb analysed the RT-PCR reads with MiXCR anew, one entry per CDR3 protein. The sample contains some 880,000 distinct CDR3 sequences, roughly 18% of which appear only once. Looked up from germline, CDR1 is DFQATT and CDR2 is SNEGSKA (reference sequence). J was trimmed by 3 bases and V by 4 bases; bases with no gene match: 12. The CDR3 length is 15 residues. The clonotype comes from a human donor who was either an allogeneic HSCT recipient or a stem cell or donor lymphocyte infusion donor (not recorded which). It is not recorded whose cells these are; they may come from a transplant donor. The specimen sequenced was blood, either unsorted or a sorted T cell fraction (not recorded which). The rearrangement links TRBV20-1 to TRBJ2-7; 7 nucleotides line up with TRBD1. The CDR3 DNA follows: TGCAGTGCTACAGACAGGGCCCAACGATACTACGAGCAGTACTTC. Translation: CSATDRAQRYYEQYF.